The entry below gives a single TCR beta chain sequence along with its context. Its cognate antigen is unknown. This entry comes from a study of post-analysis software for immune sequencing data. Carried by the TCR beta cDNA libraries were unique molecular identifiers. TCRdb reprocessed the PCR reads with MiXCR, giving one entry per CDR3 protein. The table shows about 160,000 distinct CDR3 sequences, with 35% to 40% occurring only once. V lost 5 bases and J lost 0, with 11 bases in between. CDR3 length: 14 residues. Germline loops: CDR1 MDHEN, CDR2 SYDVKM. Broader study findings: Four or five TRBV segments were significantly more frequent in patients than in controls. TRBV5-6, TRBV5-1 and TRBV20-1 were among these segments. Multiple sclerosis was associated with a significant reduction in normalized Chao1 diversity relative to controls.

The clonotype was recovered from a girl aged 10 to 17 with multiple sclerosis. The genes are TRBV28 and TRBJ2-7; perhaps TRBD1 as D (5 bases). The material sequenced was blood, taken after autologous hematopoietic stem cell transplantation. CDR3 protein: CASSRQGYSYEQYF. CDR3 DNA sequence: TGTGCCAGCAGTAGGCAGGGTTACTCCTACGAGCAGTACTTC.